This entry features one T cell receptor (beta chain) sequence. The patients who served as multiple sclerosis controls were treatment-naive and had stable or active relapsing-remitting disease that fulfilled the revised McDonald criteria. This record comes from a study of CD8 T cells in Susac syndrome. About 0.45 to 1 ug RNA was reverse transcribed with random hexamers. Amplification of TCR beta CDR3 used immunoSEQ multiplex PCR across 54 Vbeta and 13 Jbeta. Each CDR3 protein gets one entry after TCRdb re-called the immunoSEQ multiplex PCR reads with MiXCR. Of some 260,000 distinct CDR3 sequences listed, around 93% are singletons. V was clipped by 2 bases and J by 2 bases, with 13 bases between them. The germline V gene encodes CDR1 SGHRS and CDR2 YFSETQ. The CDR3 length is 15 residues.

The sequenced sample consisted of CD4+ T cells from PBMCs. The gene calls are TRBV5-1 and TRBJ2-5; D may be TRBD1 (6 bases). The clonotype was recovered from a human donor with multiple sclerosis. The CDR3 sequence is CASSLNTGPQETQYF. Written as DNA, the CDR3 is TGCGCCAGCAGCTTAAATACAGGGCCTCAAGAGACCCAGTACTTC.